This T cell receptor beta chain was captured by sequencing in a study of chronic HIV infection and antiretroviral therapy. V lost 6 bases to trimming and J lost 2 bases, with 6 bases between them. Looked up from germline, CDR1 is SNHLY and CDR2 is FYNNEI. The CDR3 spans 12 residues. TCRdb processed the 5' RACE reads anew with MiXCR; each CDR3 protein has one entry. The sample lists roughly 48,000 distinct CDR3 sequences; 19% were seen once. This sequence joins TRBV2 and TRBJ2-3, with no clear D. The sequencing sample was made of peripheral blood. The sequence was collected from an adult who had HIV and had not received antiretroviral therapy, or was an uninfected healthy control (not recorded which). The CDR3 DNA is TGTGCCAGCAGGGTGTTCACAGATACGCAGTATTTT. It specifies CASRVFTDTQYF.